The sequence of this T cell receptor (beta chain) was determined in a study of control samples from healthy donors and cancer patients. The CDR3 runs 15 residues. Deletions cut 1 base from V and 0 bases from J, with 10 bases between. In germline, CDR1 is PRHDT, CDR2 FYEKMQ (reference sequence). Assay used: immunoSEQ multiplex PCR; TCRdb lists only in-frame clones, some missing. This sample has about 98,000 clones, with roughly three quarters found just once. Material: blood. This sequence joins TRBV13 and TRBJ2-7; D ambiguous. The origin of this receptor is a woman aged 25-40 years in good health. The CDR3 sequence is CASSLDGVSSYEQYF. CDR3 in DNA: TGTGCCAGCAGCTTAGATGGGGTGAGCTCCTACGAGCAGTACTTC.